This paragraph covers one T cell receptor beta chain sequence. The sample is drawn from a study of blood T cell repertoires in COVID-19. The data were produced by immunoSEQ multiplex PCR, yet TCRdb's version contains in-frame clones alone and is incomplete. The sample has 130,000 or so clones, approximately 86% seen once. The CDR3 is 14 residues long. Germline-derived CDR1 and CDR2 are WSHSY and SAAADI. Trimming took 5 bases from V and 7 from J, leaving 18 bases between them. This clonotype originated in a woman in her fifties or sixties who had recovered from COVID-19. Sequences were obtained from peripheral blood. V usage is TRBV10-2 and J usage is TRBJ2-7, with TRBD1 as a possible D gene (5 bases). The CDR3: CASSIEQAHREQYF. Written as DNA, the CDR3 is TGCGCCAGCAGTATTGAACAGGCCCATCGGGAGCAGTACTTC.